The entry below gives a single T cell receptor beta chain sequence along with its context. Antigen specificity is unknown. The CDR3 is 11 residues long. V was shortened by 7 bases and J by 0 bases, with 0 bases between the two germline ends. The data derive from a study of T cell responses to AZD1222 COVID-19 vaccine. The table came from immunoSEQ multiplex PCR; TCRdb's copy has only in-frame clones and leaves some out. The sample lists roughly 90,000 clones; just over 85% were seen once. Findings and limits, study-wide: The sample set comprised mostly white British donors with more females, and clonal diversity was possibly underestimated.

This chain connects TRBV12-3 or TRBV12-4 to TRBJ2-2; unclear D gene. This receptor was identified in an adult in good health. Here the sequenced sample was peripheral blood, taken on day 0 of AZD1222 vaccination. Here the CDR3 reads CASTNTGELFF. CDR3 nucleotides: TGTGCCAGCACGAACACCGGGGAGCTGTTTTTT.